The 30 T cell receptor beta chains presented below share a single source sample, sequenced in a study of T cells in Graves' hyperthyroidism and ophthalmopathy. What was amplified from RNA transcripts were TCR beta CDR3 regions. The primer set for the first-round RT-PCR of the TCR CDR3 was HTBI. TCRdb analysed the multiplex PCR reads with MiXCR anew, one entry per CDR3 protein. Among 90,000 to 120,000 distinct CDR3 sequences listed, about a sixth were seen once. The sample comprised blood. These receptors all come from a woman between 50 and 59 years old with Graves' hyperthyroidism.

This clonotype was detected many times. V and J are TRBV6-2 or TRBV6-3 and TRBJ2-3; D possibly corresponds to TRBD1 (5 bases). The germline gives CDR1 MNHEY, CDR2 SVGEGT. The germline V and J ends were trimmed by 7 bases and 5 bases, with 10 bases remaining between them. The CDR3 runs to 12 residues. Here the CDR3 reads CASTRARDTQYF. CDR3 nucleotide sequence: TGTGCCAGCACCAGGGCGAGAGATACGCAGTATTTT.

In this sample, this clonotype turned up many times. This chain uses TRBV30 with TRBJ1-1; D is undetermined. The ends were cut back, 3 bases at V and 7 bases at J, with 9 bases in the middle. Germline CDR1 GTSNPN, CDR2 SVGIG (reference sequence). This CDR3 contains 11 residues. As DNA, the CDR3 is TGTGCCTGGAGCCGAGGAGATGAAGCTTTCTTT. It specifies CAWSRGDEAFF.

This clonotype was counted ten times or more. The chain combines TRBV15 with TRBJ2-1; D not resolved. Looked up from germline, CDR1 is LNHNV and CDR2 is YYDKDF (reference sequence). V dropped 0 bases and J dropped 12 bases, with 15 bases sitting between them. The CDR3 covers 14 residues. The CDR3: CATSRDSSEFGQFF. Here the CDR3 DNA reads TGTGCCACCAGCAGAGATTCTTCAGAATTCGGGCAGTTCTTC.

This clonotype was seen repeatedly, ten times or more. V usage is TRBV30 and J usage is TRBJ1-2, with TRBD1 as a possible D gene (6 bases). With 8 bases removed from V and 6 bases from J, the gap between germline ends came to 13 bases. Germline V CDR1 and CDR2: GTSNPN, SVGIG (reference sequence). This CDR3 spans 11 amino acids. CDR3 nucleotide sequence: TGTGCCGGAGGGGGGTACAATGGCTACACCTTC. Encoded protein: CAGGGYNGYTF.

This clonotype was picked up many times. The chain links TRBV18 to TRBJ2-1; 12 bases match TRBD1. Germline CDR1 is KGHSH and CDR2 is LQKENI. There are 17 residues in the CDR3. J was trimmed by 8 bases and V by 4 bases; bases with no gene match: 12. The CDR3 sequence is CASSQLAGTGGMYEQFF. The CDR3 DNA follows: TGTGCCAGCTCACAACTGGCCGGGACAGGGGGCATGTATGAGCAGTTCTTC.

This clonotype has a count of ten or more. This rearrangement joins TRBV6-4 to TRBJ2-2; D is uncertain. CDR1 MRHNA and CDR2 SNTAGT come from the germline V gene. Trimming removed 3 bases from V and 2 bases from J, with 7 bases in between. CDR3 size: 14 residues. This CDR3 is CASSDSTNTGELFF. The CDR3 region has the DNA TGTGCCAGCAGTGATAGCACTAACACCGGGGAGCTGTTTTTT.

This clonotype was counted a few times. V usage is TRBV5-1 and J usage is TRBJ1-3; unclear D gene. This CDR3 has 14 amino acids. Per the germline V gene, CDR1 is SGHRS and CDR2 is YFSETQ. Between the trimmed V and J ends, which lost 0 bases and 9 bases, there was a span of 13 bases. The CDR3 DNA follows: TGCGCCAGCAGCTTGGAAGGACCTTCGGCCACCATATATTTT. Amino acids: CASSLEGPSATIYF.

Ten or more counts support this clonotype. This chain connects TRBV6-1 to TRBJ2-6; no reliable D call. Trimming left V 5 bases short and J 2 bases short, with 10 bases between. The germline V gene encodes CDR1 MNHNS and CDR2 SASEGT. The length of the CDR3 is 15 residues. The CDR3 loop reads CASSSDGAGANVLTF. In nucleotides, the CDR3 is TGTGCCAGCAGTTCGGACGGAGCTGGGGCCAACGTCCTGACTTTC.

There are many counts of this clonotype. The chain links TRBV27 to TRBJ1-1; a weak D match, TRBD1 (6 bases). This CDR3 region has 15 residues. The V gene's germline CDR1 is MNHEY and CDR2 SMNVEV (reference sequence). The V end lost 2 bases, the J end lost 3 bases, and 13 bases lay between the germline ends. CDR3 sequence: CASSLIAKGDTEAFF. DNA of the CDR3: TGTGCCAGCAGTTTAATCGCTAAGGGGGACACTGAAGCTTTCTTT.

The chain combines TRBV7-6 with TRBJ2-7; TRBD2 aligns across 14 bases. Germline CDR1 SGHVS, CDR2 FNYEAQ. The CDR3 is made up of 16 amino acids. V dropped 5 bases and J dropped 2; count of bases not matched to a gene: 5. The CDR3 loop is CASSLGLAGVAYEQYF. CDR3 nucleotides: TGTGCCAGCAGCCTGGGACTAGCGGGAGTGGCCTACGAGCAGTACTTC.

This clonotype was recorded at least ten times. This chain links TRBV30 with TRBJ2-1, with TRBD1 matching 7 bases. The CDR3 is 17 amino acids. Per germline, CDR1 GTSNPN and CDR2 SVGIG (reference sequence). Trimming removed 8 bases from V and 3 bases from J; junction bases left unmatched: 19. CDR3 region: CASHTGAGSSIYNEQFF. CDR3 DNA sequence: TGTGCCAGCCACACAGGGGCCGGTTCTAGCATCTACAATGAGCAGTTCTTC.

This clonotype was seen ten or more times. The V call is TRBV3-1, the J call TRBJ1-5; D gene uncertain. Germline V gene lookup returns CDR1 LGHDT and CDR2 YNNKEL (reference sequence). The CDR3 has 13 amino acids. Trimming cost V 2 bases and J 5 bases, with 7 bases left between them. CDR3 in DNA: TGTGCCAGCAGCCAAATCGGGGATCAGCCCCAGCATTTT. Translation: CASSQIGDQPQHF.

This clonotype was recorded at least ten times. The chain carries TRBV6-1 and TRBJ1-2; possible D gene TRBD1, 5 bases. Trimming removed 5 bases at V and 2 bases at J, with 18 bases between. This CDR3 has 16 amino acids. Germline assignment: CDR1 MNHNS and CDR2 SASEGT. The CDR3 bases are TGTGCCAGCAGTTCCCAGACAGACCCACTAAACTATGGCTACACCTTC. It translates to CASSSQTDPLNYGYTF.

The chain couples TRBV27 to TRBJ2-7; D uncertain. Per the germline V gene, CDR1 is MNHEY and CDR2 is SMNVEV (reference sequence). This CDR3 has 15 residues. The V gene lost 5 bases and the J gene lost 0 bases, with 14 bases spanning the gap. The CDR3 DNA is TGTGCCAGCAGTCCGCCGGGTGGAACCTCCTACGAGCAGTACTTC. This codes for CASSPPGGTSYEQYF.

The gene calls are TRBV15 and TRBJ2-7; 10 nucleotides align to TRBD2. Germline V gene sequence: CDR1 LNHNV, CDR2 YYDKDF (reference sequence). The CDR3 contains 18 residues. Trimming took 0 bases from V and 2 from J; bases not matched to a gene: 10. CDR3 protein: CATSRDGLAGVQPYEQYF. Written as DNA, the CDR3 is TGTGCCACCAGCAGAGACGGTCTAGCGGGAGTTCAACCCTACGAGCAGTACTTC.

This clonotype was counted between two and nine times. The genes are TRBV29-1 and TRBJ2-3; no firm D call. V was shortened by 8 bases and J by 0 bases, with 24 bases between the two germline ends. The germline gives CDR1 SQVTM, CDR2 ANQGSEA. This CDR3 is 17 amino acids long. CDR3 residues: CSIVPPISPTSTDTQYF. The CDR3 DNA follows: TGCAGCATTGTGCCTCCGATTTCCCCAACTAGCACAGATACGCAGTATTTT.

This clonotype was counted ten times or more. The chain is built from TRBV6-1 and TRBJ2-2; 7 bases fit TRBD2. The CDR3 loop spans 14 amino acids. Germline assignment: CDR1 MNHNS and CDR2 SASEGT. J was trimmed by 4 bases and V by 3 bases; bases with no gene match: 2. The CDR3 loop is CASSDREGTGELFF. CDR3 nucleotide sequence: TGTGCCAGCAGTGACAGGGAGGGCACCGGGGAGCTGTTTTTT.

This clonotype was recorded many times. The chain carries TRBV2 and TRBJ1-2; the D is unclear. CDR1 SNHLY and CDR2 FYNNEI come from the germline V gene. V gave up 8 bases and J gave up 0 bases, with 7 bases separating them. The CDR3 is made up of 12 amino acids. The CDR3: CASLGTNYGYTF. Written as DNA, the CDR3 is TGTGCCAGCCTTGGGACTAACTATGGCTACACCTTC.

The rearrangement links TRBV27 to TRBJ1-2, with D uncertain. Trimming shortened V by 0 bases and J by 12 bases, and 14 bases separated the two germline ends. The CDR3 is made up of 13 amino acids. Germline assignment: CDR1 MNHEY and CDR2 SMNVEV (reference sequence). DNA for the CDR3: TGTGCCAGCAGTTTATCCCCCTTTCGGGCGAACACCTTC. Its protein is CASSLSPFRANTF.

This clonotype was seen many times. The J gene is TRBJ1-2, the V gene TRBV10-3; 8 bases fit TRBD1. V lost 1 base, J lost 1 base, and 2 bases stayed unmatched. The CDR3 has 15 amino acids. CDR1 and CDR2 (germline): ENHRY, SYGVKD. The CDR3 here is CAISEFGQGNYGYTF. The CDR3 bases are TGTGCCATCAGTGAGTTCGGACAGGGTAACTATGGCTACACCTTC.

This clonotype was observed a handful of times. The rearrangement links TRBV29-1 to TRBJ2-3; D is unclear. Between the trimmed V and J ends, which lost 6 bases and 1 base, there was a span of 2 bases. Germline V CDR1 and CDR2: SQVTM, ANQGSEA. The CDR3 runs to 10 residues. The DNA for the CDR3 is TGCAGCGTAGGCACAGATACGCAGTATTTT. As protein: CSVGTDTQYF.

This clonotype was picked up many times. The V call is TRBV7-8, the J call TRBJ2-3; D tentatively fits TRBD1 or TRBD2 (5 bases each). CDR3 length: 14 amino acids. Germline CDR1 and CDR2: SGHVS and FQNEAQ. The V end was cut by 3 bases, the J end by 4 bases, with 11 bases between. The CDR3 DNA follows: TGTGCCAGCAGCTTCCGGGGCCCGTCAGATACGCAGTATTTT. It specifies CASSFRGPSDTQYF.

There are many counts of this clonotype. V is TRBV29-1 and J is TRBJ2-3, with a weak D call TRBD1 (6 bases). With 3 bases removed from V and 4 bases from J, the gap between germline ends came to 14 bases. Germline V gives CDR1 SQVTM, CDR2 ANQGSEA. The CDR3 is 14 residues long. CDR3 DNA sequence: TGCAGCGTTGACTCCCGCGAGGGGGCAGATACGCAGTATTTT. Its protein is CSVDSREGADTQYF.

The rearrangement links TRBV5-1 to TRBJ1-2, with a possible D match to TRBD1 (6 bases). The CDR3 covers 15 residues. Germline V gene lookup returns CDR1 SGHRS and CDR2 YFSETQ. The V and J ends lost 2 bases and 0 bases respectively, with 11 bases between them. CDR3 coding DNA: TGCGCCAGCAGCTTTACAGGACAGACTAACTATGGCTACACCTTC. Translation gives CASSFTGQTNYGYTF.

In this sample, this clonotype turned up a few times. This sequence joins TRBV5-1 and TRBJ2-5; maybe TRBD1 (5 bases). V was pared by 0 bases and J by 4 bases, with 13 bases between. Looked up from germline, CDR1 is SGHRS and CDR2 is YFSETQ. This CDR3 comprises 15 residues. In DNA form, the CDR3 reads TGCGCCAGCAGCTTGGTTGCGGACACCCGAGAGACCCAGTACTTC. Translation: CASSLVADTRETQYF.

The sample holds many counts of this clonotype. The gene calls are TRBV19 and TRBJ2-3, with a weak D call TRBD1 (6 bases). Between the trimmed V and J ends, which lost 4 bases and 0 bases, there was a span of 8 bases. CDR1 is LNHDA and CDR2 is SQIVND in the germline V gene (reference sequence). The CDR3 is 14 residues long. CDR3 protein: CASSRTASTDTQYF. In nucleotides, the CDR3 is TGTGCCAGTAGTAGGACAGCTAGCACAGATACGCAGTATTTT.

This chain joins TRBV7-9 and TRBJ2-1; 7 positions agree with TRBD2. The CDR3 sequence is 15 residues long. Germline V gene lookup returns CDR1 SEHNR and CDR2 FQNEAQ (reference sequence). V lost 5 bases, J lost 9 bases, and 13 bases stayed unmatched. CDR3 coding DNA: TGTGCCAGCAGCCCCTGGGGGAGGGCCGGGGGTGAGCAGTTCTTC. As protein: CASSPWGRAGGEQFF.

This clonotype was detected many times. V usage is TRBV20-1 and J usage is TRBJ1-5; a possible D gene is TRBD1 (6 bases). V lost 0 bases to trimming and J lost 6 bases, with 12 bases between them. CDR3 size: 14 residues. Germline CDR1 and CDR2: DFQATT and SNEGSKA (reference sequence). The CDR3 DNA reads TGCAGTGCTAGAGACAGGGGAGAGAGTCAGCCCCAGCATTTT. It codes for CSARDRGESQPQHF.

The sample holds many counts of this clonotype. This chain links TRBV19 with TRBJ1-2, with unresolved D. Deletions cut 2 bases from V and 4 bases from J, with 17 bases between. The CDR3 contains 16 residues. Germline CDR1 LNHDA, CDR2 SQIVND (reference sequence). CDR3 sequence: CASSINPRTLPYGYTF. As DNA, the CDR3 is TGTGCCAGTAGTATAAATCCGCGGACGCTACCCTATGGCTACACCTTC.

In its sample, this clonotype was seen many times. The DNA of the CDR3 is TGCAGCAGGAGGGAGACTAGCGGAGTGGTGTTCGCAGATACGCAGTATTTT. It codes for CSRRETSGVVFADTQYF. The V and J genes are TRBV20-1 and TRBJ2-3; 9 bases are a match to TRBD2. The germline CDR1 and CDR2 sequences are DFQATT and SNEGSKA (reference sequence). The CDR3 is made up of 17 amino acids.